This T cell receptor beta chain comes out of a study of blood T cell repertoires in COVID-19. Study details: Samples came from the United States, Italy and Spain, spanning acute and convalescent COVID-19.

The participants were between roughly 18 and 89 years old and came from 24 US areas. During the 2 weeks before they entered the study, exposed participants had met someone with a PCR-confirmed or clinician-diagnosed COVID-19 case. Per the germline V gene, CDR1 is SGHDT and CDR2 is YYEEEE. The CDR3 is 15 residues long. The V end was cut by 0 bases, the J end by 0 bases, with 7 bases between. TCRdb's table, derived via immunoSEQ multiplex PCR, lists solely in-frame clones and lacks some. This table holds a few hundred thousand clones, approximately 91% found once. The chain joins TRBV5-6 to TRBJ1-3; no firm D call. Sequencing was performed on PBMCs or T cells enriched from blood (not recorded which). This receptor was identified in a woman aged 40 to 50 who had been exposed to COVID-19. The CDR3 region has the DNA TGTGCCAGCAGCTTGGTACAGCTCTCTGGAAACACCATATATTTT. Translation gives CASSLVQLSGNTIYF.